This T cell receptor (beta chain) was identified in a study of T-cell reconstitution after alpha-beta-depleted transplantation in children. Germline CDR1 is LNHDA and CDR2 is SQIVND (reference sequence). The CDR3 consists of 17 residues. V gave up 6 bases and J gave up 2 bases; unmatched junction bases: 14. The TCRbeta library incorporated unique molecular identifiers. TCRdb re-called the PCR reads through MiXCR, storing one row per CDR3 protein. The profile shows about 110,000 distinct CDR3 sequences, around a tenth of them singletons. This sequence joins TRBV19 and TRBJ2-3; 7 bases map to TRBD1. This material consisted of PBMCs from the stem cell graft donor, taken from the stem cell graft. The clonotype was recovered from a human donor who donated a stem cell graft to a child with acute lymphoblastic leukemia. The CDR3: CASRQTRTGAFTDTQYF. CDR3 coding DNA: TGTGCCAGTAGACAAACCCGGACAGGCGCCTTCACAGATACGCAGTATTTT.